Following are 23 T cell receptor beta chains from one sample sequenced in a study of technical replicates of blood from several donors. Method: immunoSEQ multiplex PCR; TCRdb's copy keeps in-frame clones and lacks some. Of 55,000 to 80,000 clones listed, about 92% are singletons. Sequenced input: T cells isolated from PBMCs. The receptor set was obtained from a human donor in good health.

V gene TRBV5-6 combines with J gene TRBJ1-3, with no clear D. The CDR3 length is 14 residues. Trimming removed 4 bases at V and 6 bases at J, with 14 bases between. Germline loops: CDR1 SGHDT, CDR2 YYEEEE. The CDR3 here is CASSPMEVVNTIYF. The CDR3 coding sequence is TGTGCCAGCAGCCCAATGGAGGTGGTAAACACCATATATTTT.

The chain carries TRBV28 and TRBJ2-7, with TRBD1 identical over 11 bases. The V segment lost 3 bases and the J segment 3 bases; nucleotides outside the gene matches: 10. This CDR3 is built from 17 residues. From germline, CDR1 is MDHEN and CDR2 SYDVKM. Written as DNA, the CDR3 is TGTGCCAGCAGTTTCCCCAAACGGACAGGGGGCGTCTACGAGCAGTACTTC. This sequence encodes CASSFPKRTGGVYEQYF.

This chain links TRBV20-1 with TRBJ2-5; no clear D. Trimming left V 4 bases short and J 5 bases short, with 5 bases between. CDR1 and CDR2 from the germline V gene are DFQATT and SNEGSKA (reference sequence). This CDR3 spans 10 amino acids. The CDR3 protein is CSAIAETQYF. In DNA, the CDR3 is TGCAGTGCTATTGCGGAGACCCAGTACTTC.

The V call is TRBV30, the J call TRBJ1-1; D not certain. V was pared by 2 bases and J by 4 bases, with 11 bases between. This CDR3 has 13 amino acids. The germline gives CDR1 GTSNPN, CDR2 SVGIG (reference sequence). The DNA of the CDR3 is TGTGCCTGGAGTCCCAGGCCCGTCACTGAAGCTTTCTTT. This codes for CAWSPRPVTEAFF.

The chain carries TRBV5-1 and TRBJ2-1; D is unclear. With 3 bases removed from V and 2 bases from J, the gap between germline ends came to 9 bases. The CDR3 is 14 residues long. The germline gives CDR1 SGHRS, CDR2 YFSETQ. The CDR3 DNA reads as TGCGCCAGCAGCTCCTCTGCGACCTACAATGAGCAGTTCTTC. Translated: CASSSSATYNEQFF.

J is TRBJ2-2 and V is TRBV7-8; D is undetermined. V was trimmed by 1 base and J by 9 bases, leaving 9 bases between them. The CDR3 runs to 13 residues. CDR1 is SGHVS, CDR2 FQNEAQ, per germline. CDR3: CASSLGRDRELFF. CDR3 nucleotides: TGTGCCAGCAGCTTAGGACGCGACAGGGAGCTGTTTTTT.

This rearrangement joins TRBV6-1 to TRBJ2-1, with 9 bases aligning to TRBD2. Trimming cost V 1 base and J 7 bases; bases outside gene matches: 8. From germline, CDR1 is MNHNS and CDR2 SASEGT. This CDR3 is built from 16 residues. Here the CDR3 reads CASSEGVAGVWNEQFF. CDR3 nucleotide sequence: TGTGCCAGCAGTGAAGGGGTAGCGGGGGTGTGGAATGAGCAGTTCTTC.

The chain is built from TRBV7-9 and TRBJ2-2, with 7 bases identical to TRBD1. V shed 2 bases, J shed 6 bases, and the junction held 3 bases outside the gene matches. Looked up from germline, CDR1 is SEHNR and CDR2 is FQNEAQ (reference sequence). The CDR3 extends over 14 amino acids. The CDR3 DNA reads as TGTGCCAGCAGCTTAATAGGGGGCTCCGGGGAGCTGTTTTTT. It is translated as CASSLIGGSGELFF.

The J gene is TRBJ2-7, the V gene TRBV5-4; D ambiguous. Trimming pared 0 bases from V and 2 bases from J, leaving 9 bases between. CDR3 length equals 14 residues. Per the germline V gene, CDR1 is SGHNT and CDR2 is YYREEE (reference sequence). CDR3 sequence reads: CASSLAGSPYEQYF. As DNA, the CDR3 is TGTGCCAGCAGCTTGGCCGGTAGCCCCTACGAGCAGTACTTC.

The rearrangement joins TRBV5-1 to TRBJ1-3; D unresolved. V was clipped by 5 bases and J by 2 bases, with 8 bases between them. Per germline, CDR1 SGHRS and CDR2 YFSETQ. The CDR3 extends over 13 amino acids. The CDR3 bases are TGCGCCAGCAGTTGGACTGCTGGAAACACCATATATTTT. Amino acid sequence: CASSWTAGNTIYF.

This rearrangement joins TRBV6-5 to TRBJ2-1; D perhaps matches TRBD1 (5 bases). V dropped 6 bases and J dropped 5 bases, with 14 bases sitting between them. Germline assignment: CDR1 MNHEY and CDR2 SVGAGI. The CDR3 loop spans 14 amino acids. The CDR3 DNA is TGTGCCAGCAGCTGGAGACAGACGGACAATGAGCAGTTCTTC. Amino acid sequence: CASSWRQTDNEQFF.

The chain joins TRBV6-1 to TRBJ2-7, with 10 positions matching TRBD1. Per germline, CDR1 MNHNS and CDR2 SASEGT. The CDR3 runs 15 residues. V trimming: 6 bases; J trimming: 3 bases; junction bases outside the gene matches: 8. The CDR3 region is CASRSGTGDGYEQYF. The CDR3 DNA reads as TGTGCCAGCAGGTCCGGGACAGGGGATGGCTACGAGCAGTACTTC.

This clone has just a few counts. This chain uses TRBV6-5 with TRBJ1-3; 7 bases agree with TRBD1. The J segment lost 0 bases and the V segment lost 6 bases, leaving 5 bases of the junction unmatched. Germline lookup yields CDR1 MNHEY and CDR2 SVGAGI. The CDR3 runs to 15 residues. CDR3 in DNA: TGTGCCAGCAGCCTGGGACAGAGCTCTGGAAACACCATATATTTT. The encoded protein is CASSLGQSSGNTIYF.

The sample holds a few counts of this clone. The chain links TRBV7-6 to TRBJ1-6, with D unclear. The CDR3 is 16 amino acids. Trimming left V 5 bases short and J 7 bases short, with 18 bases between. Germline V CDR1 and CDR2: SGHVS, FNYEAQ. The CDR3: CASSVTGPSTNSPLHF. The CDR3 nucleotides are TGTGCCAGCAGCGTTACCGGGCCTAGCACGAATTCACCCCTCCACTTT.

The chain joins TRBV6-5 to TRBJ1-2; 10 bases align to TRBD1. The germline gives CDR1 MNHEY, CDR2 SVGAGI. With 0 bases clipped from V and 6 bases from J, the junction kept 1 base outside the gene matches. The CDR3 consists of 14 residues. The CDR3 DNA follows: TGTGCCAGCAGTTACTCGACAGGGGGCGATGGCTACACCTTC. Protein sequence: CASSYSTGGDGYTF.

This clone appeared once. The rearrangement joins TRBV7-9 to TRBJ2-7, with 7 bases lining up with TRBD1. Germline-derived CDR1 and CDR2 are SEHNR and FQNEAQ (reference sequence). V trimming: 4 bases; J trimming: 0 bases; junction bases outside the gene matches: 6. The CDR3 is made up of 15 amino acids. Here the CDR3 reads CASSSQGQYSYEQYF. DNA of the CDR3: TGTGCCAGCAGCTCCCAGGGACAGTACTCCTACGAGCAGTACTTC.

This chain joins TRBV15 and TRBJ2-4, with D maybe TRBD1 (5 bases). Germline V gene sequence: CDR1 LNHNV, CDR2 YYDKDF (reference sequence). CDR3 length: 17 amino acids. Trimming took off 0 bases at V and 2 bases at J, with 14 bases between the two ends. In DNA form, the CDR3 reads TGTGCCACCAGCAGAGAAAAGGGGTGGGGAACCAAAAACATTCAGTACTTC. Translated: CATSREKGWGTKNIQYF. Full variable domain (missing parts from reference TRBV15 and TRBJ2-4): DAMVIQNPRYQVTQFGKPVTLSCSQTLNHNVMYWYQQKSSQAPKLLFHYYDKDFNNEADTPDNFQSRRPNTSFCFLDIRSPGLGDTAMYLCATSREKGWGTKNIQYFGAGTRLSVL.

The V call is TRBV19, the J call TRBJ2-5, with D perhaps TRBD1 (5 bases). V was pared by 2 bases and J by 1 base, with 8 bases between. Germline V CDR1 and CDR2: LNHDA, SQIVND (reference sequence). The CDR3 consists of 14 residues. The DNA of the CDR3 is TGTGCCAGTAGTATACAGGGTACCCAAGAGACCCAGTACTTC. Amino acid sequence: CASSIQGTQETQYF.

This chain joins TRBV30 and TRBJ2-2; D unclear. Trimming left V 1 base short and J 2 bases short, with 5 bases between. Germline CDR1 is GTSNPN and CDR2 is SVGIG (reference sequence). The CDR3 is 13 residues long. CDR3 nucleotides: TGTGCCTGGAGTGCCGTAAACACCGGGGAGCTGTTTTTT. It is translated as CAWSAVNTGELFF.

The chain uses TRBV19 and TRBJ1-1, with D possibly TRBD1 on 5 matching bases. Per the germline V gene, CDR1 is LNHDA and CDR2 is SQIVND (reference sequence). The germline V and J ends were trimmed by 4 bases and 1 base, with 13 bases remaining between them. The CDR3 length is 15 residues. CDR3 sequence: CASSTNPDRNTEAFF. For the CDR3, the DNA is TGTGCCAGTAGTACGAATCCCGACAGGAACACTGAAGCTTTCTTT.

The chain couples TRBV29-1 to TRBJ2-1; possible D gene TRBD1, 6 bases. V was clipped by 3 bases and J by 8 bases, with 8 bases between them. The CDR3 sequence is 11 residues long. Germline loops: CDR1 SQVTM, CDR2 ANQGSEA. The CDR3 bases are TGCAGCGTTGACAGGGGCTATGAGCAGTTCTTC. Protein: CSVDRGYEQFF.

CDR3 loop: CASSLDRRYYGYTF. CDR3 sequence (DNA): TGTGCCAGCAGTCTTGACAGACGATACTATGGCTACACCTTC. The chain uses TRBV27 and TRBJ1-2, with a weak D call TRBD1 (5 bases). The germline V gene has CDR1 MNHEY and CDR2 SMNVEV (reference sequence). The CDR3 sequence is 14 residues long. V lost 5 bases, J lost 3 bases, and 13 bases lay in between.

The genes are TRBV4-1 and TRBJ1-1; 7 bases map to TRBD1. With 4 bases clipped from V and 4 bases from J, the junction kept 9 bases outside the gene matches. The length of the CDR3 is 15 residues. The germline V gene has CDR1 MGHRA and CDR2 YSYEKL. The CDR3 DNA reads as TGCGCCAGCAGCCTACAAAAGGGGGCTCTCACTGAAGCTTTCTTT. Translated: CASSLQKGALTEAFF.